The clone carrying this T cell receptor (beta chain) came up once. These data come from a study of blood T cell repertoires in COVID-19. Across the whole study: Collection of acute and convalescent COVID-19 samples took place in the United States, Italy and Spain.

Categorization into cohorts depended on clinical history that participants reported. Two negative PCRs, clearance, or symptom resolution characterized the recovered Cohort 3 donors. Assay used: immunoSEQ multiplex PCR; TCRdb lists only in-frame clones, some missing. Altogether about 250,000 clones are present, roughly nine tenths being singletons, with the ten largest covering 2% to 3%. The CDR3 is made up of 15 amino acids. Trimming shortened V by 5 bases and J by 5 bases, and 19 bases separated the two germline ends. Per germline, CDR1 SGHVS and CDR2 FNYEAQ. The source of this sequence is a woman under 30 who had recovered from COVID-19. The genes are TRBV7-6 and TRBJ2-7, with a weak D call TRBD1 (5 bases). What was sequenced was PBMCs or T cells enriched from blood (not recorded which). As DNA, the CDR3 is TGTGCCAGCAGCATCGTTCAGGGTGGAAAGAACGAGCAGTACTTC. Translated: CASSIVQGGKNEQYF.